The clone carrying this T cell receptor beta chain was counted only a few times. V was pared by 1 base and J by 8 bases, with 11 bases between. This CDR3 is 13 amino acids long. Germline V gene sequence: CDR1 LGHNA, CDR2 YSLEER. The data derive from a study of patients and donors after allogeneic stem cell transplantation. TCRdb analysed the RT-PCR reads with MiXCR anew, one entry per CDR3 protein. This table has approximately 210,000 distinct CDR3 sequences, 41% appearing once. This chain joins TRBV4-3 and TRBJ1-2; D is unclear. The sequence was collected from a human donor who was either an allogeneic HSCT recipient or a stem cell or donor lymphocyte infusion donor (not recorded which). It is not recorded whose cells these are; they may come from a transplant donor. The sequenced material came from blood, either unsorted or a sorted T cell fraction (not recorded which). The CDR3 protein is CASSQVIGGGYTF. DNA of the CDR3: TGCGCCAGCAGCCAAGTAATCGGTGGCGGCTACACCTTC.